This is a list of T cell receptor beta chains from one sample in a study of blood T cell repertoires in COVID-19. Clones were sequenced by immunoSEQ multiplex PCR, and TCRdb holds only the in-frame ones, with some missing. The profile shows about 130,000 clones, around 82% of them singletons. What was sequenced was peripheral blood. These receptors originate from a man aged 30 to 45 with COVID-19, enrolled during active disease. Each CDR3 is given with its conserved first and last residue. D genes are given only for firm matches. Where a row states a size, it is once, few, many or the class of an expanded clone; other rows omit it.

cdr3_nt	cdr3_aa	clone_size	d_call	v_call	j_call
TGTGCCAGCAGCACCCGACAAACCCGCACAGATACGCAGTATTTT	CASSTRQTRTDTQYF	-	-	TRBV5-6	TRBJ2-3
TGTGCCTGGAGTTTACAGGGAACCGGGGAGCTGTTTTTT	CAWSLQGTGELFF	-	-	TRBV30	TRBJ2-2
TGTGCCAGCAGCTTGGAGGGCCTGCTAACAGATACGCAGTATTTT	CASSLEGLLTDTQYF	-	-	TRBV7-2	TRBJ2-3
TGTGCCAGCAGTGAAGGCGGCAGGGCAACAAACTATGGCTACACCTTC	CASSEGGRATNYGYTF	-	-	TRBV2	TRBJ1-2
TGCGCCAGCAAGGCGCCTAGCGGGATCTTTCGGGCCGGGGAGCTGTTTTTT	CASKAPSGIFRAGELFF	once	TRBD2	TRBV5-1	TRBJ2-2
TGTGCCAGCAGCCGACAGGGTCGGAACGGCTATGGCTACACCTTC	CASSRQGRNGYGYTF	few	TRBD1	TRBV7-9	TRBJ1-2
TGTGCCTGGGGGACGGCTGGGGCTTATGAAAAACTGTTTTTT	CAWGTAGAYEKLFF	few	-	TRBV30	TRBJ1-4
TGTGCCAGCAGCTTGGTAGCGGGGGGAAGCACAGATACGCAGTATTTT	CASSLVAGGSTDTQYF	-	TRBD2	TRBV7-6	TRBJ2-3
TGTGCCACCAGTATAGGGACACTCGGCCGGGAGCTGTTTTTT	CATSIGTLGRELFF	-	-	TRBV24-1	TRBJ2-2
TGTGCCGTGCGGGGGACGGCAGACACCGGGGAGCTGTTTTTT	CAVRGTADTGELFF	few	TRBD2	TRBV10-3	TRBJ2-2